The 28 T cell receptor beta chains listed next were all sequenced from one sample in a study of cytomegalovirus exposure and HLA in healthy donors. Primers included in the PCR were 60 Vbeta and 13 Jbeta primers. TCRdb's table, derived via immunoSEQ multiplex PCR, lists solely in-frame clones and lacks some. This sample has 200,000 or so clones, with about 86% found just once. The sequenced sample consisted of PBMCs. Source of these receptors: a woman younger than 30 in good health and CMV-seropositive.

The gene calls are TRBV5-6 and TRBJ1-4; D gene unclear. This CDR3 comprises 15 residues. V lost 5 bases, J lost 5 bases, and 16 bases lay in between. CDR1 SGHDT and CDR2 YYEEEE come from the germline V gene. In DNA form, the CDR3 reads TGTGCCAGCAGGGCGCGAGGCAGAGAAAATGAAAAACTGTTTTTT. As protein: CASRARGRENEKLFF.

The chain is built from TRBV2 and TRBJ1-1; tentative D call: TRBD1 (5 bases). The germline V and J ends were trimmed by 0 bases and 8 bases, with 16 bases remaining between them. The length of the CDR3 is 15 residues. Germline values: CDR1 SNHLY, CDR2 FYNNEI. The CDR3 nucleotides are TGTGCCAGCAGTGAAGCTGCCATCTTGAGACAGGAAGCTTTCTTT. Its protein product is CASSEAAILRQEAFF.

J is TRBJ1-1 and V is TRBV6-5, with D unclear. Trimming took off 0 bases at V and 1 base at J, with 9 bases between the two ends. Germline values: CDR1 MNHEY, CDR2 SVGAGI. There are 15 residues in the CDR3. CDR3 nucleotide sequence: TGTGCCAGCAGTTACTCAGACACCGAGAACACTGAAGCTTTCTTT. Its translation is CASSYSDTENTEAFF.

The sample holds one count of this clone. J is TRBJ2-2 and V is TRBV11-3, with 7 bases that match TRBD2. The CDR3 totals 16 residues. V trimming: 4 bases; J trimming: 5 bases; junction bases outside the gene matches: 10. CDR1 and CDR2 from the germline V gene are SGHNT and YENEEA. CDR3 residues: CASSYKGLGVTGELFF. The CDR3 bases are TGTGCCAGCAGCTACAAAGGACTAGGCGTTACCGGGGAGCTGTTTTTT.

The rearrangement joins TRBV9 to TRBJ1-2; 7 positions match TRBD1. CDR1 is SGDLS, CDR2 YYNGEE, per germline. With V trimmed by 0 bases and J by 6 bases, 5 bases remained unmatched. This CDR3 is built from 14 residues. The CDR3 coding sequence is TGTGCCAGCAGCGTAGCTGGCAGGGGGAATGGCTACACCTTC. It specifies CASSVAGRGNGYTF.

The genes are TRBV5-6 and TRBJ2-3; TRBD2 matches at 7 bases. Germline CDR1 SGHDT, CDR2 YYEEEE. Trimming removed 2 bases from V and 6 bases from J; junction bases left unmatched: 0. There are 12 residues in the CDR3. The chain's CDR3 is CASSLAGDTQYF. The DNA for the CDR3 is TGTGCCAGCAGCTTAGCGGGGGATACGCAGTATTTT.

V usage is TRBV7-3 and J usage is TRBJ2-3; D is possibly TRBD2 (6 bases). Trimming pared 5 bases from V and 3 bases from J, leaving 15 bases between. This CDR3 has 15 residues. Germline values: CDR1 SGHTA, CDR2 FQGTGA. The CDR3 loop reads CASSLRGGETDTQYF. The CDR3 DNA sequence: TGTGCCAGCAGCCTGCGGGGAGGTGAGACAGATACGCAGTATTTT. Variable domain in full (rest from reference TRBV7-3 and TRBJ2-3): GAGVSQTPSNKVTEKGKYVELRCDPISGHTALYWYRQSLGQGPEFLIYFQGTGAADDSGLPNDRFFAVRPEGSVSTLKIQRTERGDSAVYLCASSLRGGETDTQYFGPGTRLTVL.

The V call is TRBV19, the J call TRBJ2-6; 7 bases agree with TRBD1. CDR1 and CDR2 (germline): LNHDA, SQIVND (reference sequence). The CDR3 is made up of 16 amino acids. J was trimmed by 4 bases and V by 5 bases; bases with no gene match: 8. The CDR3 spells CASSPQGSGGANVLTF. The DNA for the CDR3 is TGTGCCAGTAGTCCACAGGGGTCAGGAGGGGCCAACGTCCTGACTTTC.

There are a few counts of this clone. The chain couples TRBV7-3 to TRBJ2-3; 14 nucleotides align to TRBD2. There are 18 residues in the CDR3. Germline loops: CDR1 SGHTA, CDR2 FQGTGA. J was trimmed by 5 bases and V by 4 bases; bases with no gene match: 11. CDR3 coding DNA: TGTGCCAGCAGCTCTAAGGGACTAGCGGGGGCCAGGGGAGATACGCAGTATTTT. Translation: CASSSKGLAGARGDTQYF.

This clone was seen a single time. The CDR3 loop reads CASRGGNNEQFF. The CDR3 DNA reads as TGTGCCAGCAGAGGCGGGAACAATGAGCAGTTCTTC. The chain uses TRBV6-6 and TRBJ2-1, with D tentatively TRBD2 (6 bases). The CDR3 is 12 amino acids. Per the germline V gene, CDR1 is MNHNY and CDR2 is SVGAGI (reference sequence). Trimming shortened V by 6 bases and J by 5 bases, and 8 bases separated the two germline ends.

J is TRBJ2-5 and V is TRBV27; 8 nucleotides align to TRBD1. Germline V gene sequence: CDR1 MNHEY, CDR2 SMNVEV (reference sequence). V shed 4 bases and J 1 base; nucleotides not matched to a gene: 5. The CDR3 loop spans 15 amino acids. This CDR3 is CASSSMTGVQETQYF. In nucleotides, the CDR3 is TGTGCCAGCAGTTCCATGACAGGGGTCCAAGAGACCCAGTACTTC.

The chain employs TRBV28 and TRBJ1-2; D remains ambiguous. The ends were cut back, 0 bases at V and 5 bases at J, with 16 bases in the middle. CDR3 length: 16 residues. Germline CDR1 and CDR2: MDHEN and SYDVKM. CDR3 residues: CASSLWQESTGYGYTF. CDR3 DNA sequence: TGTGCCAGCAGTTTATGGCAGGAGAGCACGGGATATGGCTACACCTTC.

The chain couples TRBV11-2 to TRBJ2-1; D is undetermined. CDR3 length equals 13 residues. Deletions cut 6 bases from V and 6 bases from J, with 12 bases between. Germline V lookup: CDR1 SGHAT, CDR2 FQNNGV. The CDR3 here is CASRLWQRNEQFF. Here the CDR3 DNA reads TGTGCCAGCAGGCTTTGGCAGCGCAATGAGCAGTTCTTC.

This clone appeared a few times. The chain recombines TRBV19 with TRBJ2-7; maybe TRBD1 (6 bases). The CDR3 is 13 amino acids. The V and J ends lost 6 bases and 6 bases respectively, with 15 bases between them. Per the germline V gene, CDR1 is LNHDA and CDR2 is SQIVND (reference sequence). Written as DNA, the CDR3 is TGTGCCAGTAGCGACCAGGGGTCTGGCGAGCAGTACGTC. Amino acids: CASSDQGSGEQYV.

This sequence joins TRBV11-2 and TRBJ1-5, with TRBD1 as a possible D gene (5 bases). The germline CDR1 and CDR2 sequences are SGHAT and FQNNGV. The CDR3 runs to 13 residues. Trimming cost V 3 bases and J 4 bases, with 7 bases left between them. Here the CDR3 reads CASSFGGNQPQHF. CDR3 in DNA: TGTGCCAGCAGCTTCGGGGGGAATCAGCCCCAGCATTTT. The full variable domain, with the rest looked up from reference TRBV11-2 and TRBJ1-5, is EAGVAQSPRYKIIEKRQSVAFWCNPISGHATLYWYQQILGQGPKLLIQFQNNGVVDDSQLPKDRFSAERLKGVDSTLKIQPAKLEDSAVYLCASSFGGNQPQHFGDGTRLSIL.

The chain employs TRBV15 and TRBJ2-5; D is undetermined. V was shortened by 6 bases and J by 0 bases, with 11 bases between the two germline ends. The CDR3 loop spans 14 amino acids. The V gene's germline CDR1 is LNHNV and CDR2 YYDKDF (reference sequence). CDR3 bases: TGTGCCACCAGGGGTGGCGGTTACCAAGAGACCCAGTACTTC. This translates into CATRGGGYQETQYF.

CDR3: CASSSSGWNEQFF. The CDR3 coding sequence is TGTGCCAGCAGCTCTTCGGGTTGGAATGAGCAGTTCTTC. The chain couples TRBV5-4 to TRBJ2-1; no firm D call. This CDR3 has 13 amino acids. The V gene lost 3 bases and the J gene lost 7 bases, with 11 bases spanning the gap. Germline values: CDR1 SGHNT, CDR2 YYREEE (reference sequence).

Comment on this clone: Other DNA sequences in this sample translate to the same CDR3. The chain joins TRBV6-4 to TRBJ2-1; 9 nucleotides align to TRBD2. J lost 6 bases, V lost 0 bases, and 3 bases had no gene match. Germline V gene lookup returns CDR1 MRHNA and CDR2 SNTAGT. The CDR3 has 15 amino acids. The CDR3 region is CASSDSGGGANEQFF. CDR3 nucleotides: TGTGCCAGCAGTGACTCCGGCGGGGGGGCCAATGAGCAGTTCTTC.

The J gene is TRBJ1-4, the V gene TRBV7-9, with unresolved D. The V gene lost 8 bases and the J gene lost 6 bases, with 19 bases spanning the gap. CDR1 and CDR2 (germline): SEHNR, FQNEAQ (reference sequence). The CDR3 totals 15 residues. CDR3 coding DNA: TGTGCCAGCGATTTGTCCGACTCAGCACATGAAAAACTGTTTTTT. Protein sequence: CASDLSDSAHEKLFF.

This clone has just one count. Sequence at one end of the junction differs from germline and may be a read error. This chain links TRBV5-6 with TRBJ1-4; tentatively, D is TRBD1 (5 bases). CDR3 size: 15 residues. CDR1 SGHDT and CDR2 YYEEEE come from the germline V gene. The CDR3 coding sequence is TGTGCCAGCAGCATCCGCCGGGGGGGGTATGAAAAACTGTCTTTT. This translates into CASSIRRGGYEKLSF.

The chain carries TRBV30 and TRBJ1-2; 7 bases are a match to TRBD1. The V gene end was trimmed by 3 bases and the J gene end by 5 bases; junction bases not matched to a gene: 18. Germline values: CDR1 GTSNPN, CDR2 SVGIG (reference sequence). This CDR3 contains 17 residues. This chain's CDR3 is CAWSRLGQVGGKYGYTF. The CDR3 region has the DNA TGTGCCTGGAGCCGCCTCGGACAGGTTGGGGGAAAATATGGCTACACCTTC.

On this clone itself: Because it lacks the conserved phenylalanine or tryptophan at the end, this CDR3 is likely a read error. The CDR3 DNA sequence: TGCAGCGTAACGGGACAGGGGACCATGAACACTGAAGCTTTCCTT. Protein: CSVTGQGTMNTEAFL. This chain joins TRBV29-1 and TRBJ1-1, with 10 bases fitting TRBD1. Germline CDR1 reads SQVTM; CDR2 reads ANQGSEA. The CDR3 extends over 15 amino acids. V dropped 6 bases and J dropped 0; count of bases not matched to a gene: 7.

The chain uses TRBV18 and TRBJ1-1; D is uncertain. The V end was cut by 3 bases, the J end by 1 base, with 12 bases between. From germline, CDR1 is KGHSH and CDR2 LQKENI. The CDR3 runs to 15 residues. The CDR3 DNA follows: TGTGCCAGCTCACCCGAACAAACCCCGAACACTGAAGCTTTCTTT. This sequence encodes CASSPEQTPNTEAFF.

The V call is TRBV29-1, the J call TRBJ1-6, with a possible D match to TRBD1 (6 bases). Germline lookup yields CDR1 SQVTM and CDR2 ANQGSEA. Deletions cut 6 bases from V and 9 bases from J, with 15 bases between. This CDR3 has 13 residues. The CDR3 DNA reads TGCAGCGTCTCACAGGGAGTCGGTTCACCCCTCCACTTT. Amino acid sequence: CSVSQGVGSPLHF.

The J gene is TRBJ1-2, the V gene TRBV5-1; tentative D call: TRBD1 (6 bases). V lost 3 bases, J lost 8 bases, and 20 bases lay in between. CDR1 is SGHRS and CDR2 is YFSETQ in the germline V gene. The CDR3 has 15 residues. CDR3 in amino acids: CASSSDTSTGHGYTF. The DNA of the CDR3 is TGCGCCAGCAGCTCAGACACAAGCACAGGGCACGGCTACACCTTC. The variable domain in full, with the rest retrieved from reference TRBV5-1 and TRBJ1-2, is KAGVTQTPRYLIKTRGQQVTLSCSPISGHRSVSWYQQTPGQGLQFLFEYFSETQRNKGNFPGRFSGRQFSNSRSEMNVSTLELGDSALYLCASSSDTSTGHGYTFGSGTRLTVV.

This clone was seen a few times. This chain uses TRBV10-3 with TRBJ1-6; 9 nucleotides match TRBD1. CDR1 and CDR2 from the germline V gene are ENHRY and SYGVKD. CDR3 size: 16 residues. V was pared by 4 bases and J by 4 bases, with 5 bases of the junction left unmatched. The CDR3 sequence: CAISAQGTGYNSPLHF. CDR3 DNA: TGTGCCATCAGTGCCCAAGGGACAGGGTATAATTCACCCCTCCACTTT.

The chain has TRBV6-1 and TRBJ2-7; TRBD2 aligns across 7 bases. Unmatched junction bases numbered 10, after V lost 3 bases and J lost 5 bases. Germline loops: CDR1 MNHNS, CDR2 SASEGT. The CDR3 consists of 15 residues. In DNA, the CDR3 is TGTGCCAGCAGTGATAGTAGCGGGTCCCCCAACGAGCAGTACTTC. Its translation is CASSDSSGSPNEQYF.

The rearrangement joins TRBV6-5 to TRBJ2-3; weak D call: TRBD2 (5 bases). Trimming stripped 6 bases from V and 4 bases from J, with 14 bases between. The CDR3 runs 14 residues. Germline V gene data show CDR1 as MNHEY and CDR2 as SVGAGI. Here the CDR3 reads CASSGISGADTQYF. The CDR3 DNA reads TGTGCCAGCAGCGGGATATCTGGCGCAGATACGCAGTATTTT.